Here is one T cell receptor (beta chain) with its context. Libraries were prepared by immunoSEQ multiplex PCR; TCRdb keeps only in-frame clonotypes and omits some of them. The sample holds about 37,000 clones, approximately 92% seen once. Trimming left V 1 base short and J 6 bases short, with 12 bases between. Germline V gene data show CDR1 as LGHDT and CDR2 as YNNKEL (reference sequence). CDR3 length: 14 amino acids. This specimen comes from a study of blood T cell repertoires in COVID-19. Study-wide background: The origin of the acute and convalescent COVID-19 samples was the United States, Italy and Spain.

The sequenced sample consisted of peripheral blood. The clonotype was recovered from an elderly woman with acute or convalescent COVID-19. V gene TRBV3-1 (or the pseudogene TRBV3-2) combines with J gene TRBJ2-5; D is ambiguous. In DNA form, the CDR3 reads TGTGCCAGCAGCCAAGGGCGCGGAAGAAAGACCCAGTACTTC. Protein: CASSQGRGRKTQYF.